This TCR beta chain was sequenced during a study of OX40 agonist ivuxolimab in advanced cancers. This CDR3 has 14 residues. Germline lookup yields CDR1 MNHEY and CDR2 SMNVEV (reference sequence). J lost 4 bases, V lost 6 bases, and 5 bases had no gene match. TCRdb's table, derived via immunoSEQ multiplex PCR, lists solely in-frame clones and lacks some. Of around 35,000 clones in the sample, around 73% were seen once. The chain employs TRBV27 and TRBJ1-4; the match to TRBD1 covers 7 bases. Specimen: CD4+ or CD8+ T cells sorted from blood, collected in a trial of the OX40 agonist ivuxolimab. The TCR comes from an adult with an advanced solid tumor such as melanoma, head and neck, liver or kidney cancer. Here the CDR3 reads CASRRQGGNEKLFF. As DNA, the CDR3 is TGTGCCAGCAGAAGACAGGGCGGTAATGAAAAACTGTTTTTT.